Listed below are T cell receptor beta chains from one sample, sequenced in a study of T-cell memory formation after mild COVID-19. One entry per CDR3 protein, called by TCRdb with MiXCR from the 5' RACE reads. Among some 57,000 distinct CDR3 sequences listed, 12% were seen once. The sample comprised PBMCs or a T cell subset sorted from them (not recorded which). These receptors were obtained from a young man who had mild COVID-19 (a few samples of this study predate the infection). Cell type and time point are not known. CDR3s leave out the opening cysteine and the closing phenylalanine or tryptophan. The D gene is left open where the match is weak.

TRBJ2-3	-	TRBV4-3	ASTSGAGDTQY
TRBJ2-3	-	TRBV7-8	ASSLQGARRDTQY
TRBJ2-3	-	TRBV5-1	ASSLRTGADTQY
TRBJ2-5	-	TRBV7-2	ASSLNRDQETQY
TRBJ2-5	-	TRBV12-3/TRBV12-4	ASSLATAQEETQY
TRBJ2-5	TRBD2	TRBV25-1	ASRLDSSGGVLETQY
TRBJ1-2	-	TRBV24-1	ATSDLDSRYGYT
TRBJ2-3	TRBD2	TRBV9	ASSERGNTDTQY
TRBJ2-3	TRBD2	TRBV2	ASSEVIAGATDTQY
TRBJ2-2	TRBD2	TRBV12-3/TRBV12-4	ASSFAGVRGELF
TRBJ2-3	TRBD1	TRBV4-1	ASRRDRGLGDTQY
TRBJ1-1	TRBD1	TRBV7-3	ASSSFGQGEAF
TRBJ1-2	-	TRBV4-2	ASSQGPLGYGYT
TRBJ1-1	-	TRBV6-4	ASSDSNTGSEAF
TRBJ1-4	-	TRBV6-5	ASSYSQTREKLF
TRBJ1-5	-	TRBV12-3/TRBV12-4	ASRAAQPGQPQH
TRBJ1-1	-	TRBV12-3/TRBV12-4	ASSLGGLGAEAF
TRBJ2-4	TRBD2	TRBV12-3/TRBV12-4	ASSFPRQRGVHIQY
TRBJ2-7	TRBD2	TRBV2	ASSVTGLAHEQY
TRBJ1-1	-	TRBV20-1	SAPGRTEAF
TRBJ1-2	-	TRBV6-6	ASSYLDGNYGYT
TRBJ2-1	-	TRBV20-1	SARDRAGLLTNEQF
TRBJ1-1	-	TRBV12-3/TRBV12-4	ASSLQGRAEAF
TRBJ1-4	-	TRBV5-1	ASSLGQRSANEKLF
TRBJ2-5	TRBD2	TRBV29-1	SVELRGRLETQY
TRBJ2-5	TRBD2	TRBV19	ASSGLGGGETQY
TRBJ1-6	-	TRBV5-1	ASSLSSGNNSPLH
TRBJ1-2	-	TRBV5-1	ASSVSAVRYGYT
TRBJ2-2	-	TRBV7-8	ASGTIGTRNTGELF
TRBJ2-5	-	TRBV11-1	ASSHSYTGLQETQY
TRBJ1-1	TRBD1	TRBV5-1	ASTGQGPGNTEAF
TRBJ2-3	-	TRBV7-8	ASSQRVPSRDTQY
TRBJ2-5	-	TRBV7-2	ASTSRGRETQY
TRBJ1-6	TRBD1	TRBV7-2	ASSSQGPNSPLH
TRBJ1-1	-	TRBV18	ASSADKNTEAF
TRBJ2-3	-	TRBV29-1	SVDMASRDTQY
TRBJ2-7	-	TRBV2	ASSATLLRSYEQY
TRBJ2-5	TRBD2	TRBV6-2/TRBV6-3	ASSRRLAGVETQY
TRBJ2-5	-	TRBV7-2	ASSPGGTSRRETQY
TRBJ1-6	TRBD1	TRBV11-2	ASSSDRAIGNSPLH
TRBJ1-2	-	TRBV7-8	ASSLMGPGAHGYT
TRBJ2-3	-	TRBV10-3	AISEGGVDTQY
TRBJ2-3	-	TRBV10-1	ASSPGIISTDTQY
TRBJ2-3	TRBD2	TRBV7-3	ASSSRLAGDRTDTQY
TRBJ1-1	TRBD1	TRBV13	ASSAAWTGGERDTEAF
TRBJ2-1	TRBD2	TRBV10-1	ASSESGGNEQF
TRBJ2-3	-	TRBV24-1	ATSVKGPTDTQY
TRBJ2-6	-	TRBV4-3	ASSQGDGANVLT
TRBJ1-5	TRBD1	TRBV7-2	ASSLDGTGGQPQH
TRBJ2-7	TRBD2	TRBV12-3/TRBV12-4	ASSLAPISGGGRWEQY
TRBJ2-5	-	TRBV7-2	ASSFPGFRETQY
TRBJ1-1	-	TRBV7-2	ASSLANQGIDEAF
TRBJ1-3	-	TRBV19	ASSIERRQPIY
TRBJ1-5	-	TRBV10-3	AISDSLGGSNQPQH
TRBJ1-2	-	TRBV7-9	ASSLEGVSYGYT